Below, one TCR beta chain is given with its context. Its specificity is not known. Clones were sequenced by immunoSEQ multiplex PCR, and TCRdb holds only the in-frame ones, with some missing. The data contain some 2,000,000 clones, approximately 96% of them seen just once; the ten biggest clones take up around 0.13%. The CDR3 contains 15 residues. This record belongs to a study of shared clonotypes between healthy human individuals. Background on the study: Each donor's CD8 memory used one plate, CD8 naive two, each CD4 subset three.

Notes on the study in general: Memory subsets generally showed smaller estimated richness than naive subsets did. For naive CD4 cells, roughly 5.5% of clonotypes were shared across a handful of donors. Donor clonotype sharing was expected to depend on sequencing depth.

The sample comprised naive CD4+ T cells sorted from blood. Subset described: CD45RA+ positively selected. This receptor was obtained from a man between 18 and 35 years old in good health. The chain is built from TRBV21-1 and TRBJ1-1; the DNA was not used to check the table's D call, TRBD1. TRBV21-1 is designated a pseudogene. Written as DNA, the CDR3 is TGTGCCAGCAGCCCCCGACAGGGGGTCAGGGCTGAAGCTTTCTTT. This codes for CASSPRQGVRAEAFF.